The entry below describes one T cell receptor (beta chain). Its specificity is unknown. Trimming removed 5 bases from V and 5 bases from J, with 10 bases in between. This CDR3 region has 12 residues. From germline, CDR1 is LNHDA and CDR2 SQIVND (reference sequence). TCRdb's copy holds only in-frame clones and misses some; the assay was immunoSEQ multiplex PCR. The sample holds just over 85,000 clones, 85% to 95% seen once. The data originate from a study of graft-versus-host responses after intestinal transplantation. Study information: In this cohort, recipients had multivisceral, liver-intestinal, or isolated intestinal transplants. Study-level results: The authors found GvH clones in recipient marrow, some appearing first in ileum or blood.

The chain combines TRBV19 with TRBJ2-7; unclear D gene. This receptor was taken from a human donor who was the organ donor for an intestinal transplant. The sample consisted of unstimulated CD8+ T cells sorted from spleen or lymph node cells, taken before transplant. The CDR3 DNA reads TGTGCCAGTAGTTTCTCAGTGGACGAGCAGTACTTC. This translates into CASSFSVDEQYF.